This T cell receptor (beta chain) was recorded in a study of blood T cell repertoires in COVID-19. Germline loops: CDR1 SNHLY, CDR2 FYNNEI. The CDR3 is 18 residues long. V trimming: 6 bases; J trimming: 4 bases; junction bases outside the gene matches: 13. This clone was detected only once. Residents of under 25 US areas, aged roughly 18 to 89 years, made up the participants. Participants were placed into cohorts based on the clinical history they reported. People in the exposed group encountered a COVID-19 case within 2 weeks before entering the study. Assay used: immunoSEQ multiplex PCR; TCRdb lists only in-frame clones, some missing. Of 150,000 to 200,000 clones in the sample, over 70% were seen once.

The specimen sequenced was PBMCs or T cells enriched from blood (not recorded which). The sequence was obtained from a man aged 70 or older who had been exposed to COVID-19. V and J are TRBV2 and TRBJ2-3; 13 nucleotides align to TRBD2. Written as DNA, the CDR3 is TGTGCCAGCAGGGGGCCGAGGACTAGCGGGAGAGCTGCAGATACGCAGTATTTT. It translates to CASRGPRTSGRAADTQYF.